This section outlines one T cell receptor beta chain sequence together with its context. Germline CDR1 and CDR2: SNHLY and FYNNEI. The CDR3 loop spans 14 amino acids. V was clipped by 7 bases and J by 0 bases, with 10 bases between them. This specimen belongs to a study of cytomegalovirus exposure and HLA in healthy donors. Across the whole study: When 398 donors were genotyped, more than 70% of them were found to fall in the Caucasian-associated ancestry cluster.

PCR involved 60 Vbeta and 13 Jbeta primers. Clones were sequenced by immunoSEQ multiplex PCR, and TCRdb holds only the in-frame ones, with some missing. This repertoire comprises 150,000 or so clones; its ten largest clones make up roughly 1.3%. The V gene is TRBV2, the J gene TRBJ1-5; D perhaps matches TRBD1 (6 bases). The specimen was PBMCs. The clonotype originates from a woman aged 55-69 years in good health and CMV-seronegative. CDR3 DNA sequence: TGTGCCAGCAACGGACAGTATAGCAATCAGCCCCAGCATTTT. The encoded protein is CASNGQYSNQPQHF.